This TCR beta chain was obtained from a study of T cells after posttransplantation cyclophosphamide. Germline CDR1 MDHEN, CDR2 SYDVKM. Trimming took off 10 bases at V and 4 bases at J, with 16 bases between the two ends. The CDR3 is 14 residues long. Repertoires were generated with immunoSEQ multiplex PCR, while TCRdb's copy carries only in-frame clones and drops some. The sample yields approximately 4,400 clones, around 82% seen once. Busulfan-fludarabine conditioning, marrow transplant, and cyclophosphamide on days +3 and +4 were administered. V gene TRBV28 combines with J gene TRBJ2-2, with a possible D match to TRBD2 (5 bases). This receptor was identified in a male patient aged 45-60 years who received an allogeneic stem cell transplant from an unrelated donor, was CMV-positive, and had acute GVHD only. Certain T cells may be donor cells from the graft. The input for sequencing was PBMCs, taken 86 days after allogeneic stem cell transplant with posttransplant cyclophosphamide. The CDR3 DNA follows: TGTGCCACCGGAACTAGTTATTCCACCGGGGAGCTGTTTTTT. It yields the protein CATGTSYSTGELFF.